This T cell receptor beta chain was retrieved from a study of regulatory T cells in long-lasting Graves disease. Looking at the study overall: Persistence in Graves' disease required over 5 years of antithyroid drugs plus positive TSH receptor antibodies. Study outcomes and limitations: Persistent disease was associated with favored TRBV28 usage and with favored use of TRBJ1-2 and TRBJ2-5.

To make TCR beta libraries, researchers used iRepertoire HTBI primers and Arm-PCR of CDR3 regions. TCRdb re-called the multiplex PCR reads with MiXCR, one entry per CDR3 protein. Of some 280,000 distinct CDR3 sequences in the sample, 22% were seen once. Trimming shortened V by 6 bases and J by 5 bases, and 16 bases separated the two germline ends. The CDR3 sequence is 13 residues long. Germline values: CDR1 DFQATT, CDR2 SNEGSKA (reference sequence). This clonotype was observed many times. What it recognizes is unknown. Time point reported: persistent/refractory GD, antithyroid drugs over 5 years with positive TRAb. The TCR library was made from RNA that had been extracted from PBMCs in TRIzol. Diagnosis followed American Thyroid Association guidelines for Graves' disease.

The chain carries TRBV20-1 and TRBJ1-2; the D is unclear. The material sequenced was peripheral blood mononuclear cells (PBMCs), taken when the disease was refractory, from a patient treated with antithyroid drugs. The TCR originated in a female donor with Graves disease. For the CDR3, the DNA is TGCAGTGCGAGAACCCTGGTGGAGTATGGCTACACCTTC. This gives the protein CSARTLVEYGYTF.